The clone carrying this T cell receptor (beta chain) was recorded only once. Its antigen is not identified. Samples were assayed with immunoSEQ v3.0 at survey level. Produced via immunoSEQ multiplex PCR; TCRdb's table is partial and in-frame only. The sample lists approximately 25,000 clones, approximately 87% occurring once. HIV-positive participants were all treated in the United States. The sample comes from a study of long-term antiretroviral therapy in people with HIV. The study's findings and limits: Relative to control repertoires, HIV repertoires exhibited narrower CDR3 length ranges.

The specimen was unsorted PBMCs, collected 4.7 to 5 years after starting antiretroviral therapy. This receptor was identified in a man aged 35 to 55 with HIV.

The CDR3 DNA follows: TGCAGCGTTGAAGTCCCGACTAGCGGGAGGACAGATACGCAGTATTTT. It yields the protein CSVEVPTSGRTDTQYF. The rearrangement joins TRBV29-1 to TRBJ2-3; 13 bases are a match to TRBD2. The CDR3 has 16 residues. Germline loops: CDR1 SQVTM, CDR2 ANQGSEA. The junction had 4 bases not matched to a gene; V was cut back by 1 base and J by 3 bases.